These T cell receptor beta chains were read from a single sample in a study of prognosis after radiotherapy for stage I lung cancer. TCRdb fed the multiplex PCR reads into MiXCR, producing one record per CDR3 protein. The table shows roughly 38,000 distinct CDR3 sequences, with around 22% occurring only once. Here the sequenced sample was PBMCs, taken before or after stereotactic body radiation therapy (not recorded which). The receptors stem from a donor aged 50 or older with non-small cell lung cancer. Both conserved end residues are part of each CDR3. D genes are given only for firm matches. Where a row states a size, it is once, few, many or the class of an expanded clone; other rows omit it.

j_call	v_call	d_call	clone_size	cdr3_nt	cdr3_aa
TRBJ2-1	TRBV20-1	NA	many	TGCAGTGCTAGAGATACTTGGTTTGGCGAAAAAGTTTCATACAATGAGCAGTTCTTC	CSARDTWFGEKVSYNEQFF
TRBJ2-3	TRBV20-1	TRBD2	NA	TGCAGTGCGGGCGGGACTAGAACGGCAGATACGCAGTATTTT	CSAGGTRTADTQYF
TRBJ1-2	TRBV7-9	TRBD1	many	TGTGCCAGCAGCTTGACAGGGAGGTATGGCTACACCTTC	CASSLTGRYGYTF
TRBJ2-4	TRBV12-3/TRBV12-4	NA	many	TGTGCCACTCGCTTTGGGGGCGCCGGGAACATTCAGTACTTC	CATRFGGAGNIQYF
TRBJ2-4	TRBV29-1	NA	NA	TGCAGCGTTGTGGGGGCGGGGGCCAAAAACATTCAGTACTTC	CSVVGAGAKNIQYF
TRBJ2-1	TRBV5-1	TRBD1	many	TGCGCCAGCAGCGTGACAGGGACCTCCTACAATGAGCAGTTCTTC	CASSVTGTSYNEQFF
TRBJ2-1	TRBV18	NA	many	TGTGCCAGCTCATCACAGGGAAGCAATGAGCAGTTCTTC	CASSSQGSNEQFF
TRBJ2-5	TRBV5-1	TRBD2	many	TGCGCCAGCAGCTTGGTGGGAGGGTCCCAAGAGACCCAGTACTTC	CASSLVGGSQETQYF
TRBJ2-1	TRBV5-6	TRBD1	many	TGTGCCAGCAGCTTGGTGACAGGGCCATACAATGAGCAGTTCTTC	CASSLVTGPYNEQFF
TRBJ2-2	TRBV5-1	NA	medium-sized	TGCGCCAGCAGCTTGGCGTATGGCACCGGGGAGCTGTTTTTT	CASSLAYGTGELFF
TRBJ1-2	TRBV5-6	NA	many	TGTGCCAGCAGCCCGCTCGGAGGGGCGGGCTACACCTTC	CASSPLGGAGYTF
TRBJ2-7	TRBV19	TRBD1	many	TGTGCCAGTAGCCTAATGGGACAGGGTAACTACGAGCAGTACTTC	CASSLMGQGNYEQYF
TRBJ1-1	TRBV20-1	TRBD1	many	TGCAGTGCTCCTGGCTTCCGGGACAGAGCTCCGGGAGAAGCTTTCTTT	CSAPGFRDRAPGEAFF
TRBJ1-2	TRBV12-5	NA	many	TGTGCTAGTGGTTTGGTACTAGGCAAACCAGCGTCAACTAACTATGGCTACACCTTC	CASGLVLGKPASTNYGYTF
TRBJ2-4	TRBV20-1	TRBD2	many	TGCAGTGCTAGAGTGTCTGTCGGGGGGGCATTGGCCAAAAACATTCAGTACTTC	CSARVSVGGALAKNIQYF
TRBJ2-1	TRBV25-1	TRBD2	many	TGTGCCAGCAGTCCCCCAGGAAGACTAGCGGGAGGGGAGGCCTACAATGAGCAGTTCTTC	CASSPPGRLAGGEAYNEQFF
TRBJ1-6	TRBV25-1	TRBD1	many	TGTGCCAGCAGTGAGCCCAGACAGGGGAGTAATTCACCCCTCCACTTT	CASSEPRQGSNSPLHF
TRBJ2-6	TRBV5-6	NA	many	TGTGCCAGCAGCTTCCGGGGCTCTGGGGCCAACGTCCTGACTTTC	CASSFRGSGANVLTF
TRBJ1-3	TRBV7-6	NA	many	TGTGCCAGCAGCTTACCCGGAAACACCATATATTTT	CASSLPGNTIYF
TRBJ1-2	TRBV20-1	NA	many	TGCAGTGCTAGAGATCCGGGCTACTTTAACTATGGCTACACCTTC	CSARDPGYFNYGYTF
TRBJ1-4	TRBV2	TRBD1	many	TGTGCCAGCAGTAAAGAGCGACAGGGGAATGAAAAACTGTTTTTT	CASSKERQGNEKLFF
TRBJ1-1	TRBV4-1	TRBD1	many	TGCGCCAGCAGACGACAGGGGCAGAACACTGAAGCTTTCTTT	CASRRQGQNTEAFF
TRBJ2-2	TRBV4-2	NA	many	TGTGCCAGCAGCCAAGAACAGGACACCGGGGAGCTGTTTTTT	CASSQEQDTGELFF
TRBJ2-1	TRBV9	NA	many	TGTGCCAGCAGCGTAGCTATGGGCGCCAATGAGCAGTTCTTC	CASSVAMGANEQFF
TRBJ2-2	TRBV5-5	NA	many	TGTGCCAGCAGCTTCGGCGTCAGGGCTTCCGGGGAGCTGTTTTTT	CASSFGVRASGELFF
TRBJ2-5	TRBV27	NA	many	TGTGCCAGCAGTTTGAACCTGGCGGCACTCCAAGAGACCCAGTACTTC	CASSLNLAALQETQYF
TRBJ2-2	TRBV11-3	NA	many	TGTGCCAGCAGCCCGCGGTGGGGCACCGGGGAGCTGTTTTTT	CASSPRWGTGELFF
TRBJ2-2	TRBV28	TRBD2	many	TGTGTCGCGAGCCCCTTGACTAGCGGAAACACCGGGGAGCTGTTTTTT	CVASPLTSGNTGELFF
TRBJ1-3	TRBV9	NA	many	TGTGCCAGCAGCGTAGGGGCGCCCAGCTCTGGAAACACCATATATTTT	CASSVGAPSSGNTIYF
TRBJ2-7	TRBV4-1	NA	many	TGCGCCAGCAGCCAAGTTAAGTATGGTCCGTTAGGAGCATACGAGCAGTACTTC	CASSQVKYGPLGAYEQYF
TRBJ2-1	TRBV2	TRBD2	many	TGTGCCAGCAACCGGGGGGGCCCCTACAATGAGCAGTTCTTC	CASNRGGPYNEQFF
TRBJ1-2	TRBV20-1	TRBD1	many	TGCAGTACCGACCTACAGGGGGATGGAATCTATGGCTACACCTTC	CSTDLQGDGIYGYTF
TRBJ2-7	TRBV20-1	TRBD1	NA	TGCAGTGCTAGAGACTCTGGGACAGGCGGGGACGAACGGTACTTC	CSARDSGTGGDERYF
TRBJ1-3	TRBV28	NA	many	TGTGCCAGCCGCGGATCCCACTCTGGAAACACCATATATTTT	CASRGSHSGNTIYF
TRBJ2-1	TRBV27	NA	many	TGTGCCAGCAGTTGGGCGGGATCCGATCGGGAGCAGTTCTTC	CASSWAGSDREQFF
TRBJ2-3	TRBV2	TRBD2	many	TGTGCCAGCAGCATGATTCCGGGACTAGCGGGGGGGCGTAGTGATACGCAGTATTTT	CASSMIPGLAGGRSDTQYF
TRBJ1-4	TRBV28	NA	many	TGTGCCAGCAGTTTACCAGGCGTAGGAACTAATGAAAAACTGTTTTTT	CASSLPGVGTNEKLFF
TRBJ2-1	TRBV7-9	NA	many	TGTGCCAGCAGCTCCTACACCGCCGTCACCTACAATGAGCAGTTCTTC	CASSSYTAVTYNEQFF
TRBJ2-7	TRBV7-9	TRBD1	many	TGTGCCAGCAGCCTTCGTGGGGACAGTACCTACGAGCAGTACTTC	CASSLRGDSTYEQYF
TRBJ2-5	TRBV7-8	TRBD2	many	TGTGCCAGCAGCTCATCCCCGGGGGGGCATGAGACCCAGTACTTC	CASSSSPGGHETQYF
TRBJ2-5	TRBV3-1	NA	few	TGTGCCAGCAGCCAAGATTTGGGAGATAAGGGTGTGGAGACCCAGTACTTC	CASSQDLGDKGVETQYF
TRBJ2-4	TRBV20-1	TRBD1	many	TGCAGTGCTAGCGGTTCAGGGGGTCACATTCAGTACTTC	CSASGSGGHIQYF
TRBJ1-6	TRBV18	TRBD1	many	TGTGCCAGCTCACCTCCGCCGGGACAGGGGACTTCACCCCTCCACTTT	CASSPPPGQGTSPLHF
TRBJ1-6	TRBV20-1	NA	many	TGCAGTGCCCCGGGGGAAGCTTTGGGGGCGGGGTATAATTCACCCCTCCACTTT	CSAPGEALGAGYNSPLHF
TRBJ2-2	TRBV3-1	TRBD1	many	TGTGCCAGCAGCCCAGGGGCCCAGGGGGCCGGGGAGCTGTTTTTT	CASSPGAQGAGELFF
TRBJ2-3	TRBV12-3/TRBV12-4	NA	NA	TGTGCCAGCAGCCGTTTTAGCGGTGCAACAGATACGCAGTATTTT	CASSRFSGATDTQYF
TRBJ2-3	TRBV28	TRBD2	NA	TGTGCCAGCAGCCTCGTGACTAGCGGGGGTTACACATATACGCAGTATTTT	CASSLVTSGGYTYTQYF
TRBJ2-7	TRBV5-6	TRBD2	few	TGTGCCAGCAGCCGAGGAACCCCGGGACTAGCGAGGCACGAGCAGTACTTC	CASSRGTPGLARHEQYF
TRBJ1-1	TRBV29-1	NA	few	TGCAGCGTTTCCGGCGCGAATCCTCCTAACACTGAAGCTTTCTTT	CSVSGANPPNTEAFF
TRBJ1-2	TRBV5-6	NA	many	TGTGCCAGCAGCCCCAATACAGGGACTGGAGATGGCTACACCTTC	CASSPNTGTGDGYTF
TRBJ2-1	TRBV4-1	TRBD2	many	TGCGCCAGCAGCCAACTCCCCCCGACTAGCGGGAGTGATTATGAGCAGTTCTTC	CASSQLPPTSGSDYEQFF
TRBJ1-6	TRBV6-5	NA	many	TGTGCCAGCAGTTCCGGGAGTGTGTATAATTCACCCCTCCACTTT	CASSSGSVYNSPLHF
TRBJ2-3	TRBV10-3	NA	many	TGTGCCATCAGTACGGGGTTCACAGATACGCAGTATTTT	CAISTGFTDTQYF
TRBJ2-1	TRBV3-1	NA	many	TGTGCCAGCAGCCCCAGGGGGACTGTAGGCAATGAGCAGTTCTTC	CASSPRGTVGNEQFF
TRBJ2-1	TRBV28	NA	many	TGTGCCAGCAGGCCTGGTGGGGGCTCCTACAATGAGCAGTTCTTC	CASRPGGGSYNEQFF
TRBJ2-2	TRBV14	TRBD2	many	TGTGCCAGCAGCCAAGTTTGGCCTAGCGGGGGGGCGAACACCGGGGAGCTGTTTTTT	CASSQVWPSGGANTGELFF
TRBJ2-5	TRBV6-1	NA	many	TGTGCCAGCAGTGAAGTCGACCGGGGTGCCCAGTACTTC	CASSEVDRGAQYF
TRBJ2-3	TRBV11-2	NA	NA	TGTGCCAGCAGCTTAAGTCACCCGATCCCGACGGGCACAGATACGCAGTATTTT	CASSLSHPIPTGTDTQYF
TRBJ1-2	TRBV20-1	NA	many	TGCAGTGTCTGGACATCAAGGGATGGGGGCTACACCTTC	CSVWTSRDGGYTF
TRBJ2-3	TRBV6-5	NA	many	TGTGCCAGCAGTTATGGGGATACGCAGTATTTT	CASSYGDTQYF